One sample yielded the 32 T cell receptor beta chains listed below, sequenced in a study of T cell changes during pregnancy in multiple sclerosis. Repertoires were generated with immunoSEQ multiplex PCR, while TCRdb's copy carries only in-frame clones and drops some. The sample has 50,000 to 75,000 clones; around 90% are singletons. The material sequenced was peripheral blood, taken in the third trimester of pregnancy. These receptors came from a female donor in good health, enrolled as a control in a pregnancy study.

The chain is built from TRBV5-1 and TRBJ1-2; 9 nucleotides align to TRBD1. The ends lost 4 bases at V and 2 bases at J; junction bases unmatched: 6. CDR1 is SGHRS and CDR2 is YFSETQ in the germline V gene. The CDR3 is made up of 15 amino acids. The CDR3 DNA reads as TGCGCCAGCAGCATCACCGGGACAGGGAACTATGGCTACACCTTC. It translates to CASSITGTGNYGYTF.

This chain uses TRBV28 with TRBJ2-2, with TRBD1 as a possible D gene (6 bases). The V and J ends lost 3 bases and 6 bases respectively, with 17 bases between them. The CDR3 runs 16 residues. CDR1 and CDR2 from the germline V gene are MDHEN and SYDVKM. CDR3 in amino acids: CASSLIMPGDSGELFF. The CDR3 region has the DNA TGTGCCAGCAGTTTGATTATGCCAGGGGATTCCGGGGAGCTGTTTTTT.

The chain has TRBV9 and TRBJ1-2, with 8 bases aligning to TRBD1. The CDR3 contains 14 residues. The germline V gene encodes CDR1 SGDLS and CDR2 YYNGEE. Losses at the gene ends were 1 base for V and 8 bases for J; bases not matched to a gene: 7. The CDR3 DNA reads TGTGCCAGCAGCGTATCTGACAGGGGCATGGGCTACACCTTC. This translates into CASSVSDRGMGYTF.

CDR3 amino acids: CASSLAGQGADYGYTF. Written as DNA, the CDR3 is TGTGCCAGCAGCTTGGCCGGGCAGGGGGCTGACTATGGCTACACCTTC. The chain recombines TRBV5-4 with TRBJ1-2, with 8 bases identical to TRBD1. CDR3 length: 16 residues. Germline CDR1 is SGHNT and CDR2 is YYREEE (reference sequence). The trim removed 0 bases at V and 3 bases at J, leaving 7 bases unmatched.

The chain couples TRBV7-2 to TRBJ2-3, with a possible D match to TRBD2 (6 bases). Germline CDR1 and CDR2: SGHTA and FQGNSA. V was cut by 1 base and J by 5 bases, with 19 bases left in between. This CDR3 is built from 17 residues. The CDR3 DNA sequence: TGTGCCAGCAGCTTAGAAATGATCAGGAGGGGAGAAGATACGCAGTATTTT. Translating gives CASSLEMIRRGEDTQYF. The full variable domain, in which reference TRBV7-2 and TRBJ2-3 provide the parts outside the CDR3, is GAGVSQSPSNKVTEKGKDVELRCDPISGHTALYWYRQSLGQGLEFLIYFQGNSAPDKSGLPSDRFSAERTGGSVSTLTIQRTQQEDSAVYLCASSLEMIRRGEDTQYFGPGTRLTVL.

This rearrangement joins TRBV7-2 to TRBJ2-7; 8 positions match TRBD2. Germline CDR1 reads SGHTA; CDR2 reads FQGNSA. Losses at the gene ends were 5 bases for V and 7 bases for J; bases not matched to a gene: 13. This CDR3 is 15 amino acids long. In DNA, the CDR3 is TGTGCCAGCAGCCCAGCAGCGGGGGCCCTTGGAGAGCAGTACTTC. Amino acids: CASSPAAGALGEQYF.

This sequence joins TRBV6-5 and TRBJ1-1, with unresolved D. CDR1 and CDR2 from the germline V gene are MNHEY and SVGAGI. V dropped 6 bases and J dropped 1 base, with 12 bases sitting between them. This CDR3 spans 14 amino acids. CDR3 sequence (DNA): TGTGCCAGCAGCCTAACGGGGAGGAACACTGAAGCTTTCTTT. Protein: CASSLTGRNTEAFF.

The CDR3: CASSYSIPWDWGYTF. CDR3 coding DNA: TGTGCCAGCAGTTACTCGATACCCTGGGACTGGGGCTACACCTTC. J is TRBJ1-2 and V is TRBV6-6; TRBD1 might be the D (5 bases). Germline CDR1 and CDR2: MNHNY and SVGAGI (reference sequence). The V and J ends lost 0 bases and 8 bases respectively, with 16 bases between them. The CDR3 loop spans 15 amino acids.

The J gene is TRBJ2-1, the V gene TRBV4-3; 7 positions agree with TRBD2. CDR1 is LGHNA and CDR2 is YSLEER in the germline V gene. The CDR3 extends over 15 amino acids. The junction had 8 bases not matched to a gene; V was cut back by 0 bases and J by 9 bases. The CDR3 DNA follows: TGCGCCAGCAGCCAAGATAAGTTCAGCGGGACTGAGCAGTTCTTC. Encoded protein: CASSQDKFSGTEQFF.

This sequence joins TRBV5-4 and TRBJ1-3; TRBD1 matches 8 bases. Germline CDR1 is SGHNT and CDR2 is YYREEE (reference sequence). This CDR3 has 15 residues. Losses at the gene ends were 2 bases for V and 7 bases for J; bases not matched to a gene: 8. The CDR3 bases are TGTGCCAGCAGCTTTTTTGGACAGGGAGGGAACACCATATATTTT. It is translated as CASSFFGQGGNTIYF.

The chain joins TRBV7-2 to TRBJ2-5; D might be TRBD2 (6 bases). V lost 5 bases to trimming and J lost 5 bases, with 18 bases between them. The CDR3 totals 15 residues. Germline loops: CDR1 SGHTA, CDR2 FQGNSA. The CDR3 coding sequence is TGTGCCAGCAGCGGGGATGGAGGGCAGTTCGAGACCCAGTACTTC. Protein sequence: CASSGDGGQFETQYF.

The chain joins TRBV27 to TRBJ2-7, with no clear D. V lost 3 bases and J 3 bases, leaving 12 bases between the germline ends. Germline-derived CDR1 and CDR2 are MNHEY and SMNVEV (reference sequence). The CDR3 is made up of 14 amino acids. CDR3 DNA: TGTGCCAGCAGTTTCCCTGGAGAGATCTACGAGCAGTACTTC. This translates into CASSFPGEIYEQYF.

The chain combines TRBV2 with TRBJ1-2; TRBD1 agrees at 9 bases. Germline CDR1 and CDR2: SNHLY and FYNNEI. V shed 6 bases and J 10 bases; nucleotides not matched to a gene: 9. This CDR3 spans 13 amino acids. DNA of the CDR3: TGTGCCAGCAGGGTCCGGGACAGGGAAAACTACACCTTC. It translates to CASRVRDRENYTF.

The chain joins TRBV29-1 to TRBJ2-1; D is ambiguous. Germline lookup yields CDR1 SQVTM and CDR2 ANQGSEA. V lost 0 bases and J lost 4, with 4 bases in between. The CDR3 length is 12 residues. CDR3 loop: CSVEDRYNEQFF. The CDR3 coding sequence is TGCAGCGTTGAAGACAGGTACAATGAGCAGTTCTTC.

The CDR3 bases are TGCGCCAGCAGCGGTTTTGACAGGGGGGGATACGAGCAGTACTTC. The encoded protein is CASSGFDRGGYEQYF. The chain has TRBV4-1 and TRBJ2-7; 9 nucleotides line up with TRBD1. The germline V gene encodes CDR1 MGHRA and CDR2 YSYEKL. CDR3 size: 15 residues. J was trimmed by 4 bases and V by 5 bases; bases with no gene match: 9.

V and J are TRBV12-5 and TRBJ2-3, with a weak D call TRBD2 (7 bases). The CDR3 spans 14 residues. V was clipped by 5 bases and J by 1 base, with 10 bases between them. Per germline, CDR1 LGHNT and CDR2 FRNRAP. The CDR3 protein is CASGQGGGTDTQYF. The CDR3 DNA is TGTGCTAGTGGTCAAGGGGGGGGCACAGATACGCAGTATTTT.

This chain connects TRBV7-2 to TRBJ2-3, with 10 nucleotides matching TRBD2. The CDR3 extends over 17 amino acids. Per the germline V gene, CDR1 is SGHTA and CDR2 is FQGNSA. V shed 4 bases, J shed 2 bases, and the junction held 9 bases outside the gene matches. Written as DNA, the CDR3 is TGTGCCAGCAGCTCTACCCCCGGGACTAGCGCCACAGATACGCAGTATTTT. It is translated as CASSSTPGTSATDTQYF.

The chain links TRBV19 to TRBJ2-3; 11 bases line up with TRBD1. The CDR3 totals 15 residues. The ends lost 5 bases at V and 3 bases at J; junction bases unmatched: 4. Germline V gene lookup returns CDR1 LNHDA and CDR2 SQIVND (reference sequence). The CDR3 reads CASSQDRGPTDTQYF. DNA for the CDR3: TGTGCCAGTAGTCAGGACAGGGGGCCGACAGATACGCAGTATTTT. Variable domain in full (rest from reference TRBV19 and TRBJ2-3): DGGITQSPKYLFRKEGQNVTLSCEQNLNHDAMYWYRQDPGQGLRLIYYSQIVNDFQKGDIAEGYSVSREKKESFPLTVTSAQKNPTAFYLCASSQDRGPTDTQYFGPGTRLTVL.

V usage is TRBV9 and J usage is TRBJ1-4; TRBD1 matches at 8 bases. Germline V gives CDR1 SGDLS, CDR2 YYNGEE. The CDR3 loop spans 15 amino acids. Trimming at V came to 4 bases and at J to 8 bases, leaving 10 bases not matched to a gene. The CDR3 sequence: CASSRIGAGGEKLFF. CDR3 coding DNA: TGTGCCAGCAGCCGCATAGGGGCAGGGGGCGAAAAACTGTTTTTT.

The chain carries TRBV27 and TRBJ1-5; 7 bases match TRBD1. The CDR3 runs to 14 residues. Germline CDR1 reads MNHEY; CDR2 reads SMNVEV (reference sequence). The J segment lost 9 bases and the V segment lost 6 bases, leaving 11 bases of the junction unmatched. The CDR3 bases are TGTGCCAGCAGCTTACAGGGGTTCCGTTGGCCCCAGCATTTT. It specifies CASSLQGFRWPQHF.

CDR3 sequence reads: CASSPPPGLAGGVNEQFF. DNA for the CDR3: TGCGCCAGCAGCCCACCCCCGGGACTAGCGGGAGGGGTCAATGAGCAGTTCTTC. V usage is TRBV4-1 and J usage is TRBJ2-1; 16 bases agree with TRBD2. CDR3 length equals 18 residues. V lost 4 bases, J lost 6 bases, and 9 bases stayed unmatched. CDR1 MGHRA and CDR2 YSYEKL come from the germline V gene.

Here the CDR3 reads CASSQVPGTGGGGLNNEQFF. DNA for the CDR3: TGCGCCAGCAGCCAGGTCCCCGGGACAGGGGGCGGTGGGCTAAACAATGAGCAGTTCTTC. The chain recombines TRBV4-3 with TRBJ2-1; 12 bases map to TRBD1. J lost 5 bases, V lost 3 bases, and 17 bases had no gene match. Germline V gives CDR1 LGHNA, CDR2 YSLEER. This CDR3 has 20 amino acids.

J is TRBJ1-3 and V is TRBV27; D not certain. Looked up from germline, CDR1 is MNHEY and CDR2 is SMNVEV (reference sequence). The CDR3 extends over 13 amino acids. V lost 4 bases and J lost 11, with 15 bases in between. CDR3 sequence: CASSSLEETAIYF. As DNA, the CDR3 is TGTGCCAGCAGTTCCCTGGAGGAGACGGCCATATATTTT.

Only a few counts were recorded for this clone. CDR3 amino acids: CAISGTSYGYTF. The DNA for the CDR3 is TGTGCCATCAGTGGGACAAGCTATGGCTACACCTTC. This rearrangement joins TRBV10-3 to TRBJ1-2; possibly TRBD1 for D (5 bases). The CDR3 extends over 12 amino acids. CDR1 is ENHRY, CDR2 SYGVKD, per germline. The V gene lost 4 bases and the J gene lost 4 bases, with 7 bases spanning the gap.

The CDR3 DNA reads TGCGCCAGCAGCCTAGGACAGGGGGCGCTTGGATATGGCTACACCTTC. It codes for CASSLGQGALGYGYTF. The rearrangement uses TRBV4-3 and TRBJ1-2; 11 bases align to TRBD1. CDR3 length equals 16 residues. V was clipped by 4 bases and J by 5 bases; unmatched bases: 9. Germline V CDR1 and CDR2: LGHNA, YSLEER.

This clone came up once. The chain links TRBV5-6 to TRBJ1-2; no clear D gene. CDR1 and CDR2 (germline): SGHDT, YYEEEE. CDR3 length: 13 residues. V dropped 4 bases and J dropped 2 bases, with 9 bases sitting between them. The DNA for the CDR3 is TGTGCCAGCAGCGTTACATTAAACTATGGCTACACCTTC. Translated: CASSVTLNYGYTF.

CDR3: CASRPGQGAPGGFDEQFF. CDR3 DNA: TGCGCCAGCAGACCGGGACAGGGGGCGCCGGGGGGATTTGATGAGCAGTTCTTC. V and J are TRBV5-1 and TRBJ2-1; 12 bases are a match to TRBD1. This CDR3 has 18 residues. The ends lost 5 bases at V and 8 bases at J; junction bases unmatched: 17. Germline values: CDR1 SGHRS, CDR2 YFSETQ.

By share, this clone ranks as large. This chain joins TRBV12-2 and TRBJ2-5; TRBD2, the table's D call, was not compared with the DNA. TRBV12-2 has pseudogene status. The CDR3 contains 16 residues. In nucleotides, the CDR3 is TGTGCAAGTCGCACAACTAGCGGGGGGATCCAAGAGACCCAGTACTTC. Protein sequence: CASRTTSGGIQETQYF.

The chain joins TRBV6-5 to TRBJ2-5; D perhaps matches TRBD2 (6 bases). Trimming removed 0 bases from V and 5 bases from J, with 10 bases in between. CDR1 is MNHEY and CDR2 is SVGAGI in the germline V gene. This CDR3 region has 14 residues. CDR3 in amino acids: CASSYSGGLETQYF. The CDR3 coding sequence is TGTGCCAGCAGTTACTCGGGGGGATTGGAGACCCAGTACTTC.

The CDR3 is CASSVGTLDGYTF. CDR3 DNA: TGTGCCAGCAGCGTAGGAACCTTAGATGGCTACACCTTC. This sequence joins TRBV9 and TRBJ1-2; D not certain. Germline CDR1 and CDR2: SGDLS and YYNGEE. The V gene lost 0 bases and the J gene lost 6 bases, with 9 bases spanning the gap. This CDR3 has 13 amino acids.

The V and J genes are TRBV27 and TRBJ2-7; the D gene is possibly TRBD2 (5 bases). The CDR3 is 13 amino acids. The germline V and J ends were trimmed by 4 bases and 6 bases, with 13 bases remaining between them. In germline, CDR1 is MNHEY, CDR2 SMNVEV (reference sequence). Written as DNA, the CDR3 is TGTGCCAGCAGTTCCCCCGGGATTGCCGAGCAGTACTTC. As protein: CASSSPGIAEQYF.

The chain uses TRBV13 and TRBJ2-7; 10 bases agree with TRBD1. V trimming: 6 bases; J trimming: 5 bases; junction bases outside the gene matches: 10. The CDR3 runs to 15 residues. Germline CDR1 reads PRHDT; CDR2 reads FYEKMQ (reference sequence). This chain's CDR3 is CASSSNDRGRHEQYF. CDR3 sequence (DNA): TGTGCCAGCAGTTCAAATGACAGGGGGCGCCACGAGCAGTACTTC.